Presented here are 22 T cell receptor beta chains from one specimen sequenced in a study of yellow fever vaccine responses in identical twins. MiXCR was run by TCRdb on the RT-PCR reads, yielding one entry per CDR3 protein. The sample has about 390 distinct CDR3 sequences, approximately 86% seen once. This material consisted of T cells from blood (PBMCs), unsorted or a sorted subset (not recorded which), taken before or after yellow fever vaccination (not recorded which). Every receptor here comes from a woman in her late teens or twenties who received the yellow fever vaccine.

The chain links TRBV11-1 to TRBJ2-7, with 9 bases identical to TRBD2. Losses at the gene ends were 6 bases for V and 8 bases for J; bases not matched to a gene: 17. The CDR3 sequence is 16 residues long. CDR1 and CDR2 (germline): SGHAT, FQDESV (reference sequence). CDR3 nucleotides: TGTGCCAGCAGTAAGACCTCGGAGCTAGCGGGGTACAAGCAGTACTTC. Its translation: CASSKTSELAGYKQYF.

CDR3 region: CASSASETYEQYF. CDR3 nucleotide sequence: TGCGCCAGCAGTGCTTCCGAGACCTACGAGCAGTACTTC. The chain recombines TRBV10-1 with TRBJ2-7; D unclear. V was clipped by 4 bases and J by 2 bases, with 9 bases between them. Germline CDR1 reads WNHNN; CDR2 reads SYGVQD (reference sequence). The CDR3 covers 13 residues.

The chain uses TRBV7-6 and TRBJ2-1; 8 bases fit TRBD2. The trim removed 1 base at V and 5 bases at J, leaving 1 base unmatched. The CDR3 is 14 amino acids. Germline CDR1 reads SGHVS; CDR2 reads FNYEAQ. The CDR3 nucleotides read TGTGCCAGCAGCTTAGTACTAGCGGACAATGAGCAGTTCTTC. Its translation: CASSLVLADNEQFF.

The sample holds one count of this clonotype. The gene calls are TRBV7-9 and TRBJ2-7; D unresolved. The CDR3 extends over 12 amino acids. Germline V gene sequence: CDR1 SEHNR, CDR2 FQNEAQ (reference sequence). The ends were cut back, 9 bases at V and 3 bases at J, with 12 bases in the middle. CDR3 in amino acids: CASWITDYEQYF. CDR3 nucleotide sequence: TGTGCCAGTTGGATCACGGACTACGAGCAGTACTTC.

In its sample, this clonotype was seen a few times. The chain uses TRBV11-1 and TRBJ1-1; D might be TRBD1 (5 bases). Germline CDR1 and CDR2: SGHAT and FQDESV (reference sequence). This CDR3 has 17 residues. Trimming removed 0 bases from V and 0 bases from J, with 14 bases in between. The CDR3 sequence: CASSLAQELLMNTEAFF. DNA for the CDR3: TGTGCCAGCAGCTTAGCACAGGAGCTTCTCATGAACACTGAAGCTTTCTTT.

This chain joins TRBV7-9 and TRBJ1-2; 9 nucleotides align to TRBD1. The germline gives CDR1 SEHNR, CDR2 FQNEAQ (reference sequence). V lost 5 bases, J lost 5 bases, and 6 bases stayed unmatched. This CDR3 comprises 14 residues. CDR3 amino acids: CASSPPGQGYGYTF. DNA of the CDR3: TGTGCCAGCAGCCCTCCGGGACAGGGTTATGGCTACACCTTC.

The chain couples TRBV10-1 to TRBJ2-7; no firm D call. The CDR3 runs to 13 residues. V was shortened by 3 bases and J by 0 bases, with 6 bases between the two germline ends. The germline V gene encodes CDR1 WNHNN and CDR2 SYGVQD (reference sequence). The CDR3 protein is CASSDVGSYEQYF. The CDR3 bases are TGCGCCAGCAGTGACGTCGGCTCCTACGAGCAGTACTTC.

The chain is built from TRBV28 and TRBJ2-1; 8 bases agree with TRBD2. J lost 8 bases, V lost 7 bases, and 13 bases had no gene match. The CDR3 spans 15 residues. Germline CDR1 and CDR2: MDHEN and SYDVKM. The CDR3 reads CASKKGERESDEQFF. The CDR3, as DNA: TGTGCCAGCAAGAAGGGGGAGCGGGAGAGTGATGAGCAGTTCTTC.

The J gene is TRBJ1-5, the V gene TRBV7-9; TRBD1 is a possible D gene (5 bases). The germline gives CDR1 SEHNR, CDR2 FQNEAQ (reference sequence). Trimming removed 1 base from V and 2 bases from J, with 9 bases in between. The CDR3 spans 15 residues. The CDR3 nucleotides are TGTGCCAGCAGCTTAGTGGGGGAAGGCAATCAGCCCCAGCATTTT. Translating it yields CASSLVGEGNQPQHF.

V gene TRBV11-1 combines with J gene TRBJ2-7, with 8 bases identical to TRBD2. Germline trimming cut 7 bases from V and 1 base from J; bases unmatched to any gene: 9. CDR1 is SGHAT, CDR2 FQDESV, per germline (reference sequence). This CDR3 comprises 15 residues. Here the CDR3 reads CASIPRLAPSYEQYF. The CDR3 coding sequence is TGTGCCAGCATCCCCAGACTAGCGCCTTCCTACGAGCAGTACTTC.

The J gene is TRBJ2-3, the V gene TRBV4-1; TRBD2 is a possible D gene (5 bases). The CDR3 loop spans 14 amino acids. Trimming shortened V by 1 base and J by 2 bases, and 7 bases separated the two germline ends. Germline CDR1 reads MGHRA; CDR2 reads YSYEKL. The CDR3 DNA follows: TGCGCCAGCAGCCAAGTCGGGGTCACAGATACGCAGTATTTT. This encodes CASSQVGVTDTQYF.

This chain joins TRBV11-2 and TRBJ2-3, with D possibly matching TRBD1 (6 bases). The ends were cut back, 6 bases at V and 1 base at J, with 8 bases in the middle. CDR1 and CDR2 (germline): SGHAT, FQNNGV. The CDR3 has 13 amino acids. CDR3 DNA: TGTGCCAGCAGACAGGGCGGCACAGATACGCAGTATTTT. Translated: CASRQGGTDTQYF.

This clonotype appeared a few times. This chain links TRBV4-1 with TRBJ1-5; possibly TRBD1 for D (5 bases). The CDR3 runs 14 residues. The V and J ends lost 0 bases and 11 bases respectively, with 14 bases between them. Germline CDR1 MGHRA, CDR2 YSYEKL. For the CDR3, the DNA is TGCGCCAGCAGCCAAGAGACGGGACTTTGGTCCCAGCATTTT. It codes for CASSQETGLWSQHF.

This chain connects TRBV5-1 to TRBJ2-1; TRBD1 matches 9 bases. Germline CDR1 SGHRS, CDR2 YFSETQ. Losses at the gene ends were 3 bases for V and 10 bases for J; bases not matched to a gene: 2. This CDR3 is built from 12 residues. The CDR3 DNA sequence: TGCGCCAGCAGCTGGGACAGGGTAGAGCAGTTCTTC. Its protein is CASSWDRVEQFF.

V gene TRBV4-1 combines with J gene TRBJ2-7; D is unresolved. Trimming left V 2 bases short and J 0 bases short, with 11 bases between. The CDR3 sequence is 15 residues long. The germline gives CDR1 MGHRA, CDR2 YSYEKL. The CDR3 sequence: CASSQLTGSSYEQYF. CDR3 DNA: TGCGCCAGCAGCCAATTGACCGGTAGCTCCTACGAGCAGTACTTC.

The chain couples TRBV4-3 to TRBJ2-7; D is possibly TRBD2 (6 bases). V lost 0 bases to trimming and J lost 0 bases, with 9 bases between them. The CDR3 contains 15 residues. Germline CDR1 reads LGHNA; CDR2 reads YSLEER. The CDR3 loop reads CASSQDREASYEQYF. The CDR3 region has the DNA TGCGCCAGCAGCCAAGACAGGGAGGCCTCCTACGAGCAGTACTTC.

This clonotype showed up just once. V usage is TRBV19 and J usage is TRBJ1-5; D ambiguous. In germline, CDR1 is LNHDA, CDR2 SQIVND (reference sequence). The CDR3 totals 13 residues. V was shortened by 9 bases and J by 4 bases, with 13 bases between the two germline ends. The CDR3 region is CASQSGGNQPQHF. The CDR3 DNA is TGTGCCAGCCAGTCTGGAGGGAATCAGCCCCAGCATTTT.

J is TRBJ2-5 and V is TRBV20-1; no reliable D call. CDR3 length: 14 residues. Germline CDR1 DFQATT, CDR2 SNEGSKA (reference sequence). The CDR3 DNA reads as TGCAGCGGCTCATCCGGGCTATTCCAAGAGACCCAGTACTTC. Its translation: CSGSSGLFQETQYF.

A few counts support this clonotype. The rearrangement links TRBV4-1 to TRBJ1-1; TRBD1 is a possible D gene (5 bases). V was shortened by 3 bases and J by 1 base, with 9 bases between the two germline ends. The CDR3 covers 14 residues. Germline V lookup: CDR1 MGHRA, CDR2 YSYEKL. The CDR3 region has the DNA TGCGCCAGCAGCCACGGCGGGGGGAACACTGAAGCTTTCTTT. Translating gives CASSHGGGNTEAFF.

Here the CDR3 DNA reads TGTGCCAGTAGTATAGTGGCTAGCGGGGGGGCGCTCACAGATACGCAGTATTTT. This sequence encodes CASSIVASGGALTDTQYF. The genes are TRBV19 and TRBJ2-3; TRBD2 agrees at 12 bases. Germline lookup yields CDR1 LNHDA and CDR2 SQIVND (reference sequence). CDR3 length: 18 amino acids. Losses at the gene ends were 1 base for V and 2 bases for J; bases not matched to a gene: 7. The whole variable domain, remainder taken from reference TRBV19 and TRBJ2-3, is DGGITQSPKYLFRKEGQNVTLSCEQNLNHDAMYWYRQDPGQGLRLIYYSQIVNDFQKGDIAEGYSVSREKKESFPLTVTSAQKNPTAFYLCASSIVASGGALTDTQYFGPGTRLTVL.

This rearrangement joins TRBV7-6 to TRBJ2-3; D uncertain. CDR3 length: 13 amino acids. The V and J ends lost 5 bases and 1 base respectively, with 7 bases between them. Germline CDR1 and CDR2: SGHVS and FNYEAQ. The CDR3 DNA reads TGTGCCAGCAGCGAAACAGGCACAGATACGCAGTATTTT. It encodes CASSETGTDTQYF.

The rearrangement links TRBV4-3 to TRBJ2-7, with 9 bases matching TRBD2. The junction had 8 bases not matched to a gene; V was cut back by 2 bases and J by 12 bases. The germline gives CDR1 LGHNA, CDR2 YSLEER. CDR3 length: 13 residues. The CDR3 sequence is CASSQSREGILYF. In DNA form, the CDR3 reads TGCGCCAGCAGCCAATCGCGGGAGGGCATTCTGTACTTC.